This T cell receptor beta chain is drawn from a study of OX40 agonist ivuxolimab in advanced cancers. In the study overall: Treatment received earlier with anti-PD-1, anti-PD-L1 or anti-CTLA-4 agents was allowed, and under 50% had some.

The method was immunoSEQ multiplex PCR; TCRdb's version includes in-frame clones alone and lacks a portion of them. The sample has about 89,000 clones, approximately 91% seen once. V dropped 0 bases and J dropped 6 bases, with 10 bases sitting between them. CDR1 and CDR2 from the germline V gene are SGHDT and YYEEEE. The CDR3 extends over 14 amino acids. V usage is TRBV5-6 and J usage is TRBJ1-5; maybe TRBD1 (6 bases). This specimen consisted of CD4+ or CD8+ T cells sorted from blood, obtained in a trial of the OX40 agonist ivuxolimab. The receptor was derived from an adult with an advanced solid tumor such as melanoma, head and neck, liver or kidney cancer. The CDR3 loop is CASSLGRDTQPQHF. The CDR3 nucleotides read TGTGCCAGCAGCTTGGGTCGGGACACTCAGCCCCAGCATTTT.